The clone carrying this T cell receptor (beta chain) was detected ten times or more. Its specificity is not known. Treatment: oral pan-JAK inhibitor, 5-10 mg twice daily. Peripheral blood and lesional scalp punch biopsies came from alopecia areata patients. Looked up from germline, CDR1 is LNHDA and CDR2 is SQIVND (reference sequence). The V end was cut by 4 bases, the J end by 4 bases, with 9 bases between. This CDR3 spans 13 amino acids. The data were obtained in a study of CD8+ T cells in alopecia areata. Study-level findings and limits: Mice showed TCR sharing more clearly than patients did, possibly owing to HLA. Clonality was higher in lesional than normal scalp, especially in alopecia totalis/universalis.

Investigators isolated RNA and reverse transcribed it into cDNA to act as the sequencing template. Profiled with immunoSEQ multiplex PCR; TCRdb holds only in-frame clones, not every one. The sample includes 100,000 or so clones, about three fifths of them seen just once. The sequence derives from a human donor with alopecia areata. The chain has TRBV19 and TRBJ2-3; D remains unclear. This specimen was CD8+ T cells sorted from blood, taken at approximately week 56, from a patient treated with tofacitinib. The CDR3 nucleotides read TGTGCCAGTAGTAGTGGGTCCGCAGATACGCAGTATTTT. Its protein product is CASSSGSADTQYF.